One sample yielded the 28 T cell receptor beta chains listed below, sequenced in a study of Ad26.COV2.S vaccination and SARS-CoV-2 variants. The repertoire was sequenced with immunoSEQ multiplex PCR; TCRdb's copy has only in-frame clones and lacks some. Found here are about 680,000 clones, 80% to 90% of them singletons; the top ten hold approximately 1.5%. Treatment given: about 20 received Ad26.COV2.S at low or high dose, single or two shots; roughly 5 received placebo; per-sample allocation not given. Each sample was drawn 63 days after the first injection (of vaccine or placebo). This specimen was peripheral blood, taken in a trial of Ad26.COV2.S vaccine versus placebo. The source is a person between 18 and 60 years old who received the Ad26.COV2.S COVID-19 vaccine or a placebo.

The chain recombines TRBV7-7 with TRBJ2-2; perhaps TRBD2 as D (5 bases). V was trimmed by 5 bases and J by 0 bases, leaving 10 bases between them. Germline V gene sequence: CDR1 SSHAT, CDR2 FNYEAQ (reference sequence). CDR3 length: 15 residues. The DNA of the CDR3 is TGTGCCAGCAGCCTAGGGAGCGCGAACACCGGGGAGCTGTTTTTT. Protein product: CASSLGSANTGELFF.

This chain joins TRBV11-2 and TRBJ2-7; D unresolved. The CDR3 is made up of 12 amino acids. Trimming cost V 2 bases and J 4 bases, with 6 bases left between them. Germline V CDR1 and CDR2: SGHAT, FQNNGV. CDR3 residues: CASSLPGYEQYF. The CDR3 bases are TGTGCCAGCAGCTTACCGGGTTACGAGCAGTACTTC.

V and J are TRBV6-5 and TRBJ2-3; no clear D. Germline loops: CDR1 MNHEY, CDR2 SVGAGI. The CDR3 runs to 11 residues. The V and J ends lost 5 bases and 6 bases respectively, with 6 bases between them. This CDR3 is CASSTLDTQYF. DNA for the CDR3: TGTGCCAGCAGTACTCTGGATACGCAGTATTTT.

The rearrangement uses TRBV4-1 and TRBJ1-5, with D maybe TRBD1 (5 bases). The CDR3 spans 16 residues. The germline CDR1 and CDR2 sequences are MGHRA and YSYEKL. Trimming left V 0 bases short and J 3 bases short, with 12 bases between. The CDR3, as DNA: TGCGCCAGCAGCCAAGATCGGGACGGAAACAATCAGCCCCAGCATTTT. Protein: CASSQDRDGNNQPQHF.

A few counts support this clone. This chain joins TRBV4-3 and TRBJ1-6; D may be TRBD1 (5 bases). From germline, CDR1 is LGHNA and CDR2 YSLEER. The CDR3 is 17 residues long. Trimming removed 0 bases at V and 6 bases at J, with 15 bases between. The CDR3 loop is CASSQDRGGGINSPLHF. CDR3 DNA: TGCGCCAGCAGCCAAGATCGGGGCGGGGGAATTAATTCACCCCTCCACTTT.

The chain links TRBV15 to TRBJ2-7; a possible D gene is TRBD2 (6 bases). The CDR3 consists of 15 residues. V lost 3 bases, J lost 0 bases, and 12 bases lay in between. Germline lookup yields CDR1 LNHNV and CDR2 YYDKDF (reference sequence). DNA of the CDR3: TGTGCCACCAGCAGGGGCGGGAAGAGCTCCTACGAGCAGTACTTC. It is translated as CATSRGGKSSYEQYF.

V gene TRBV18 combines with J gene TRBJ1-1; D gene unclear. The V end lost 4 bases, the J end lost 1 base, and 7 bases lay between the germline ends. The CDR3 sequence is 13 residues long. Germline V gene lookup returns CDR1 KGHSH and CDR2 LQKENI. CDR3 sequence reads: CASSLEGNTEAFF. CDR3 nucleotides: TGTGCCAGCTCACTCGAGGGGAACACTGAAGCTTTCTTT.

V is TRBV5-1 and J is TRBJ1-1, with D perhaps TRBD1 (6 bases). V lost 1 base to trimming and J lost 5 bases, with 12 bases between them. Looked up from germline, CDR1 is SGHRS and CDR2 is YFSETQ. The CDR3 runs 14 residues. DNA for the CDR3: TGCGCCAGCAGCTTGATGGGGGCGCAGACTGAAGCTTTCTTT. It specifies CASSLMGAQTEAFF.

This chain joins TRBV7-9 and TRBJ2-5; D gene uncertain. Germline V lookup: CDR1 SEHNR, CDR2 FQNEAQ (reference sequence). The CDR3 is 13 residues long. V was trimmed by 1 base and J by 5 bases, leaving 8 bases between them. CDR3 residues: CASSLEVRETQYF. CDR3 bases: TGTGCCAGCAGCTTAGAGGTGCGGGAGACCCAGTACTTC.

The V call is TRBV5-4, the J call TRBJ2-7; D gene ambiguous. Trimming left V 4 bases short and J 6 bases short, with 8 bases between. CDR3 length equals 11 residues. The germline CDR1 and CDR2 sequences are SGHNT and YYREEE (reference sequence). The chain's CDR3 is CASSIPGEQYF. The CDR3 DNA is TGTGCCAGCAGCATCCCGGGCGAGCAGTACTTC.

The chain combines TRBV6-5 with TRBJ1-2; 9 nucleotides align to TRBD1. From germline, CDR1 is MNHEY and CDR2 SVGAGI. The CDR3 is 15 amino acids. With V trimmed by 0 bases and J by 4 bases, 3 bases remained unmatched. CDR3 sequence reads: CASSYSGQGLYGYTF. CDR3 sequence (DNA): TGTGCCAGCAGTTACTCCGGACAGGGGCTCTATGGCTACACCTTC.

The J gene is TRBJ2-7, the V gene TRBV30; D is possibly TRBD1 or TRBD2 (6 bases each). The CDR3 extends over 13 amino acids. Germline CDR1 GTSNPN, CDR2 SVGIG (reference sequence). V gave up 5 bases and J gave up 2 bases, with 13 bases separating them. Written as DNA, the CDR3 is TGTGCCTGGGGGGTCGGGGGCACCTACGAGCAGTACTTC. Residues: CAWGVGGTYEQYF.

V is TRBV5-1 and J is TRBJ2-3; 9 nucleotides match TRBD1. The CDR3 consists of 16 residues. The J segment lost 2 bases and the V segment lost 0 bases, leaving 4 bases of the junction unmatched. The V gene's germline CDR1 is SGHRS and CDR2 YFSETQ. The CDR3 is CASSLGTGAFTDTQYF. The CDR3 nucleotides are TGCGCCAGCAGCTTGGGGACAGGGGCCTTCACAGATACGCAGTATTTT.

The chain employs TRBV15 and TRBJ2-7; D uncertain. CDR3 length: 14 amino acids. With 0 bases removed from V and 4 bases from J, the gap between germline ends came to 10 bases. Germline V gene data show CDR1 as LNHNV and CDR2 as YYDKDF (reference sequence). As DNA, the CDR3 is TGTGCCACCAGCAGAGATGGGTGGGGATACGAGCAGTACTTC. It yields the protein CATSRDGWGYEQYF.

V gene TRBV11-2 combines with J gene TRBJ2-2; 8 nucleotides agree with TRBD1. V lost 5 bases, J lost 4 bases, and 6 bases stayed unmatched. In germline, CDR1 is SGHAT, CDR2 FQNNGV. The CDR3 has 15 residues. The CDR3 reads CASSRGQGGTGELFF. The CDR3 bases are TGTGCCAGCAGCCGAGGACAGGGTGGCACCGGGGAGCTGTTTTTT.

This chain connects TRBV18 to TRBJ2-5; the D gene is possibly TRBD1 (5 bases). V lost 2 bases, J lost 5 bases, and 9 bases lay in between. The CDR3 has 13 amino acids. CDR1 and CDR2 (germline): KGHSH, LQKENI. CDR3 sequence: CASSPRGLETQYF. The CDR3 bases are TGTGCCAGCTCACCAAGGGGCTTGGAGACCCAGTACTTC. The complete variable domain, with remaining parts taken from reference TRBV18 and TRBJ2-5, reads NAGVMQNPRHLVRRRGQEARLRCSPMKGHSHVYWYRQLPEEGLKFMVYLQKENIIDESGMPKERFSAEFPKEGPSILRIQQVVRGDSAAYFCASSPRGLETQYFGPGTRLLVL.

The chain is built from TRBV10-3 and TRBJ1-2; D is uncertain. V was trimmed by 4 bases and J by 7 bases, leaving 16 bases between them. Germline CDR1 ENHRY, CDR2 SYGVKD. The CDR3 covers 14 residues. CDR3 protein: CAISAQESSSGYTF. The CDR3 DNA follows: TGTGCCATCAGTGCCCAGGAATCATCGAGTGGCTACACCTTC.

The chain couples TRBV15 to TRBJ2-3; TRBD2 matches 7 bases. Germline V gene data show CDR1 as LNHNV and CDR2 as YYDKDF (reference sequence). V trimming: 0 bases; J trimming: 8 bases; junction bases outside the gene matches: 11. CDR3 length: 16 residues. The CDR3 here is CATSRETAGPEATQYF. CDR3 DNA: TGTGCCACCAGCAGAGAAACAGCGGGGCCGGAAGCTACGCAGTATTTT.

The rearrangement links TRBV19 to TRBJ1-5; no clear D gene. Between the trimmed V and J ends, which lost 2 bases and 0 bases, there was a span of 8 bases. CDR1 and CDR2 from the germline V gene are LNHDA and SQIVND (reference sequence). The CDR3 is made up of 15 amino acids. The CDR3 region is CASSIWASSNQPQHF. Here the CDR3 DNA reads TGTGCCAGTAGTATATGGGCTTCTAGCAATCAGCCCCAGCATTTT.

This chain uses TRBV2 with TRBJ2-3, with 7 bases aligning to TRBD2. Germline-derived CDR1 and CDR2 are SNHLY and FYNNEI. Trimming removed 4 bases from V and 0 bases from J; junction bases left unmatched: 4. The CDR3 contains 15 residues. CDR3 DNA sequence: TGTGCCAGCAGTGTTTGGCGGGGGAGCACAGATACGCAGTATTTT. Translated, it gives CASSVWRGSTDTQYF.

This clone was counted only a few times. V usage is TRBV6-5 and J usage is TRBJ2-1; 7 bases fit TRBD1. The V segment lost 8 bases and the J segment 3 bases; nucleotides outside the gene matches: 10. The CDR3 sequence is 15 residues long. CDR1 MNHEY and CDR2 SVGAGI come from the germline V gene. The CDR3 protein is CASCPRAGGYNEQFF. CDR3 bases: TGTGCCAGCTGCCCGAGGGCAGGGGGCTACAATGAGCAGTTCTTC.

There are a few counts of this clone. The CDR3 loop reads CASSQNSPLHF. As DNA, the CDR3 is TGTGCCAGCAGCCAAAATTCACCCCTCCACTTT. This chain uses TRBV3-1 (or the pseudogene TRBV3-2) with TRBJ1-6, with D hard to call. The germline CDR1 and CDR2 sequences are LGHDT and YNNKEL (reference sequence). Between the trimmed V and J ends, which lost 2 bases and 7 bases, there was a span of 0 bases. This CDR3 region has 11 residues.

The chain employs TRBV6-2 or TRBV6-3 and TRBJ2-2, with no clear D. Germline V CDR1 and CDR2: MNHEY, SVGEGT. There are 14 residues in the CDR3. The V end was cut by 2 bases, the J end by 5 bases, with 9 bases between. The CDR3 nucleotides are TGTGCCAGCAGTTACGGGCCTAGAACCGGGGAGCTGTTTTTT. Translating it yields CASSYGPRTGELFF.

The chain links TRBV19 to TRBJ1-1; D not certain. Germline-derived CDR1 and CDR2 are LNHDA and SQIVND (reference sequence). Between the trimmed V and J ends, which lost 1 base and 2 bases, there was a span of 14 bases. The length of the CDR3 is 16 residues. Here the CDR3 reads CASSIGRPWRNTEAFF. The CDR3 coding sequence is TGTGCCAGTAGTATAGGACGGCCCTGGAGAAACACTGAAGCTTTCTTT.

The chain combines TRBV2 with TRBJ2-2; D perhaps matches TRBD1 (5 bases). CDR1 is SNHLY and CDR2 is FYNNEI in the germline V gene. This CDR3 has 13 residues. V lost 5 bases and J lost 1, with 5 bases in between. The CDR3 region is CASSRGNTGELFF. In DNA form, the CDR3 reads TGTGCCAGCAGTAGGGGGAACACCGGGGAGCTGTTTTTT.

The CDR3 DNA sequence: TGTGCCAGCAGAACCGGGACAGGGACTAACTATGGCTACACCTTC. Its translation is CASRTGTGTNYGYTF. This chain links TRBV28 with TRBJ1-2, with TRBD1 matching 9 bases. Germline CDR1 reads MDHEN; CDR2 reads SYDVKM. Trimming cost V 6 bases and J 0 bases; bases outside gene matches: 5. The CDR3 has 15 amino acids.

The chain is built from TRBV9 and TRBJ1-2; a weak D match, TRBD1 (5 bases). The germline V and J ends were trimmed by 2 bases and 4 bases, with 9 bases remaining between them. This CDR3 comprises 13 residues. From germline, CDR1 is SGDLS and CDR2 YYNGEE. Here the CDR3 reads CASSVAGTYGYTF. For the CDR3, the DNA is TGTGCCAGCAGCGTTGCAGGGACCTATGGCTACACCTTC.

The chain is built from TRBV6-5 and TRBJ2-5; no firm D call. Germline CDR1 is MNHEY and CDR2 is SVGAGI. V gave up 6 bases and J gave up 7 bases, with 15 bases separating them. This CDR3 contains 13 residues. The CDR3 loop reads CASRGHSLGTQYF. DNA for the CDR3: TGTGCCAGCAGGGGCCACTCCCTAGGGACCCAGTACTTC.